Listed here are 2 T cell receptor beta chains from one sample, sequenced in a study of CD8+ T cells in alopecia areata (dated by TCRdb to the late 2010s). In the paper's terms, the time point label means: around 4 weeks on oral tofacitinib. Taken with the paper, the label for treatment or condition translates to: oral pan-JAK inhibitor, 5-10 mg twice daily. Library generation was performed with the immunoSEQ multiplex PCR assay. RNA was extracted from all samples and reverse transcribed into cDNA, which served as template for TCR sequencing. TCRdb retrieved this table from immuneACCESS and kept in-frame rearrangements only. Not all clones are present; in checked studies, unresolved V genes account for under half, and no reason is known for the remainder. This sample is represented by around 210,000 clones; over 60% of them were singletons. The ten largest clonotypes hold about 4% of the sample. Sequencing was performed on CD4+ T cells sorted from blood, taken at week 4, from a patient treated with tofacitinib. These receptors were obtained from a human donor with alopecia areata.

This clone was seen a few times. This sequence joins TRBV7-8 and TRBJ2-4, with TRBD1 as a possible D gene (6 bases). The CDR3 contains 13 residues. V dropped 3 bases and J dropped 4 bases, with 7 bases sitting between them. The V gene's germline CDR1 is SGHVS and CDR2 FQNEAQ. The CDR3 loop reads CASSLGHKNIQYF. CDR3 nucleotides: TGTGCCAGCAGCTTGGGACATAAAAACATTCAGTACTTC.

The chain couples TRBV29-1 to TRBJ2-3; TRBD2 matches 8 bases. Trimming took 7 bases from V and 2 from J; bases not matched to a gene: 11. CDR3 size: 15 residues. Germline lookup yields CDR1 SQVTM and CDR2 ANQGSEA. CDR3 amino acids: CSATPLAVFTDTQYF. The CDR3 DNA sequence: TGCAGCGCCACGCCACTAGCGGTATTCACAGATACGCAGTATTTT.